This T cell receptor (beta chain) was sequenced in a study of shared clonotypes between healthy human individuals. Healthy HIV-negative adults with no recent acute infections or vaccinations were recruited as donors. Only Caucasian adults living in Nashville, Tennessee served as donors. Assay used: immunoSEQ multiplex PCR; TCRdb lists only in-frame clones, some missing. Altogether 2 million to 2.5 million clones are present, approximately 94% being singletons, with the ten largest covering roughly 0.13%. This clone was counted only a few times. No antigen is known for it. Study results and caveats: Clonotypes shared by all four donors outscored non-shared clonotypes in generation probability. Memory subsets generally showed lower estimated richness than naive subsets.

CDR1 and CDR2 from the germline V gene are MNHEY and SVGAGI. Trimming stripped 5 bases from V and 0 bases from J, with 11 bases between. The CDR3 has 15 amino acids. Source material: naive CD4+ T cells sorted from blood. Stated subset: CD45RA+ positively selected. The receptor comes from a man between 18 and 35 years old in good health. The chain couples TRBV6-5 to TRBJ2-1; maybe TRBD2 (6 bases). The CDR3: CASSLLASSYNEQFF. CDR3 sequence (DNA): TGTGCCAGCAGTCTTCTAGCGAGCTCCTACAATGAGCAGTTCTTC.